This is a list of T cell receptor beta chains from one sample in a study of T cells in Graves' hyperthyroidism and ophthalmopathy. TCRdb analysed the multiplex PCR reads with MiXCR anew, one entry per CDR3 protein. The sample lists fewer than 350,000 distinct CDR3 sequences; over 15% were seen once. Material for sequencing was blood. Receptor source: a middle-aged woman with Graves' ophthalmopathy. Both conserved end residues are part of each CDR3. The order of the fields is V gene, D gene, J gene, clone size, CDR3 DNA, CDR3 protein. A D gene is named only where the DNA matches it firmly. Size is stated for part of the rows, as once, few or many counts, or as a class when the clone is expanded.

V: TRBV27; D: TRBD1; J: TRBJ1-1; size: many; DNA: TGTGCCAGCAGGCCACAGGGGGGGATAGTCAGGGGTGAAGCTTTCTTT; CDR3: CASRPQGGIVRGEAFF
V: TRBV6-2/TRBV6-3; D: TRBD2; J: TRBJ2-7; size: .; DNA: TGTGCCAGCAGTTACGGGGTAGCGGGGCCACCTACCGGGGAGCAGTACTTC; CDR3: CASSYGVAGPPTGEQYF
V: TRBV29-1; D: TRBD1; J: TRBJ1-1; size: many; DNA: TGCAGCGTTCAAAGGGACAGGGACACTGAAGCTTTCTTT; CDR3: CSVQRDRDTEAFF
V: TRBV25-1; D: .; J: TRBJ2-5; size: many; DNA: TGTGCCAGCAGTGCGGCGGGGCGATGGGGCCAAGAGACCCAGTACTTC; CDR3: CASSAAGRWGQETQYF
V: TRBV20-1; D: .; J: TRBJ2-5; size: many; DNA: TGCAGTGCGACGGCGATACGGGGGCAAGAGACCCAGTACTTC; CDR3: CSATAIRGQETQYF
V: TRBV18; D: TRBD1; J: TRBJ1-2; size: many; DNA: TGTGCCAGCTCACCGTCCGGGACAGGGCACTACACCTTC; CDR3: CASSPSGTGHYTF
V: TRBV4-1; D: .; J: TRBJ2-2; size: .; DNA: TGCGCCAGCAGCCTACAAGCGACGGTCCTGGGTCAGGGCGGGGAGCTGTTTTTT; CDR3: CASSLQATVLGQGGELFF
V: TRBV28; D: TRBD1; J: TRBJ1-6; size: many; DNA: TGTGCCAGCAGTTTAGGGGACAGGGATAGTTCACCCCTCCACTTT; CDR3: CASSLGDRDSSPLHF
V: TRBV6-1; D: .; J: TRBJ1-1; size: few; DNA: TGTGCCAGCTTAAGTGGAGGGGGGGTACACACTGAAGCTTTCTTT; CDR3: CASLSGGGVHTEAFF
V: TRBV7-8; D: .; J: TRBJ2-6; size: many; DNA: TGTGCCAGCAGCATAGGACAGATTTTCTCTGGGGCCAACGTCCTGACTTTC; CDR3: CASSIGQIFSGANVLTF
V: TRBV30; D: .; J: TRBJ1-1; size: many; DNA: TGTGCCTGGAGTGTGGGAACTGAAGCTTTCTTT; CDR3: CAWSVGTEAFF
V: TRBV20-1; D: .; J: TRBJ1-1; size: .; DNA: TGCAGTGTTACGGACGGCGTGAACACTGAAGCTTTCTTT; CDR3: CSVTDGVNTEAFF
V: TRBV24-1; D: .; J: TRBJ2-7; size: .; DNA: TGTGCCACCAGTGTAGACAACTCCTACGAGCAGTCCTTC; CDR3: CATSVDNSYEQSF